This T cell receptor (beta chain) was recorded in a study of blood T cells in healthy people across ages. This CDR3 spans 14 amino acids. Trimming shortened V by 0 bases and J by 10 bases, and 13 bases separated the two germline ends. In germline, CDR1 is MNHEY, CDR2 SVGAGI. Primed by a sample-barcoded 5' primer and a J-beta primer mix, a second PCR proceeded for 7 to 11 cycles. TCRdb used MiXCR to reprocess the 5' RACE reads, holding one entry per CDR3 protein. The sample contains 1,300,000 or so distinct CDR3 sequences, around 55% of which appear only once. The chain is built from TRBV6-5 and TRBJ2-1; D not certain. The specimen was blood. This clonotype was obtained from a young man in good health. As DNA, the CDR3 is TGTGCCAGCAGTTACTCCGATGGGTTTAGGGAGCAGTTCTTC. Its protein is CASSYSDGFREQFF.